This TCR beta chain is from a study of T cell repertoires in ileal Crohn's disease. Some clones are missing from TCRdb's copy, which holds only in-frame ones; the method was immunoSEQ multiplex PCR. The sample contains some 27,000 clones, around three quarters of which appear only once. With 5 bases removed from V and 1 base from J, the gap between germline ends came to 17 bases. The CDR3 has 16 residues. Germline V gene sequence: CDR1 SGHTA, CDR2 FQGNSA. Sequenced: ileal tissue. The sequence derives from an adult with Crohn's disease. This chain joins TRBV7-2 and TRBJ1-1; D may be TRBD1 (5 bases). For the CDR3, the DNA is TGTGCCAGCAGCCAACAACAGGTAATGGGGAACACTGAAGCTTTCTTT. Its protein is CASSQQQVMGNTEAFF.